Following are 21 T cell receptor beta chains from one sample sequenced in a study of cytomegalovirus exposure and HLA in healthy donors (dated by TCRdb to 2017 to 2019). To prepare the library, the immunoSEQ multiplex PCR assay was applied. For the multiplex PCR, a mixture combining 60 forward primers for TCR Vbeta segments and 13 reverse primers for TCR Jbeta segments was used. TCRdb re-hosts the immuneACCESS table, in-frame sequences only. Its copies lack some clones; in the studies checked, an unresolved V gene accounts for under half of them, and the cause for the rest is not known. Within this sample are about 190,000 clones, with around 86% of them counted one time only. 1.6% of the sample comes from the top ten. Source material: PBMCs. The source of these receptors is a man aged 50-59 years in good health and CMV-seronegative.

The chain joins TRBV5-1 to TRBJ2-3, with a possible D match to TRBD1 (6 bases). The V gene's germline CDR1 is SGHRS and CDR2 YFSETQ. The V end lost 0 bases, the J end lost 3 bases, and 14 bases lay between the germline ends. This CDR3 contains 16 residues. The CDR3 sequence: CASSLGPGRGTDTQYF. The CDR3 DNA follows: TGCGCCAGCAGCTTGGGTCCGGGCAGGGGAACAGATACGCAGTATTTT.

The chain employs TRBV11-2 and TRBJ1-2, with 9 positions matching TRBD1. Germline CDR1 and CDR2: SGHAT and FQNNGV. The CDR3 is 17 residues long. With V trimmed by 5 bases and J by 3 bases, 13 bases remained unmatched. CDR3 nucleotides: TGTGCCAGCAGCCCGAGCTTAACAGGGGGCGCGGACTATGGCTACACCTTC. Translation gives CASSPSLTGGADYGYTF.

The rearrangement links TRBV6-5 to TRBJ2-7; 7 bases align to TRBD1. J gave up 0 bases and V 6 bases, and 2 bases lay outside the gene matches. CDR3 size: 13 residues. In germline, CDR1 is MNHEY, CDR2 SVGAGI. The CDR3, as DNA: TGTGCCAGCAGGGGGACAGTCTCCTACGAGCAGTACTTC. Translated: CASRGTVSYEQYF.

Only a few counts were recorded for this clone. The chain combines TRBV19 with TRBJ1-1; no definite D call. V lost 5 bases, J lost 5 bases, and 12 bases lay in between. Looked up from germline, CDR1 is LNHDA and CDR2 is SQIVND (reference sequence). The CDR3 covers 13 residues. The CDR3 DNA reads TGTGCCAGTAGTGAGGACTTAACGACTGAAGCTTTCTTT. It is translated as CASSEDLTTEAFF.

V and J are TRBV7-3 and TRBJ2-1, with a tentative D call TRBD1 (5 bases). CDR3 size: 16 residues. CDR1 SGHTA and CDR2 FQGTGA come from the germline V gene. Trimming left V 1 base short and J 4 bases short, with 14 bases between. CDR3 bases: TGTGCCAGCAGCTTAAAGGGCTTCCAGGGATACAATGAGCAGTTCTTC. Protein: CASSLKGFQGYNEQFF.

The chain links TRBV7-7 to TRBJ1-2; tentatively, D is TRBD1 (5 bases). Trimming stripped 11 bases from V and 0 bases from J, with 13 bases between. The CDR3 runs to 13 residues. CDR1 is SSHAT, CDR2 FNYEAQ, per germline (reference sequence). CDR3 sequence: CAPPGGPNYGYTF. CDR3 in DNA: TGTGCCCCGCCGGGGGGTCCTAACTATGGCTACACCTTC.

The rearrangement links TRBV6-1 to TRBJ1-6; tentatively, D is TRBD1 (6 bases). Germline CDR1 reads MNHNS; CDR2 reads SASEGT. The CDR3 sequence is 16 residues long. V shed 3 bases and J shed 10 bases, with 19 bases lying between them. As DNA, the CDR3 is TGTGCCAGCAGTGACCCCGCGGGCAGGGGTGAATCACCCCTCCACTTT. Its translation: CASSDPAGRGESPLHF.

The chain uses TRBV7-9 and TRBJ1-1; 7 bases agree with TRBD1. V was clipped by 5 bases and J by 0 bases; unmatched bases: 3. CDR3 length: 14 amino acids. Germline CDR1 and CDR2: SEHNR and FQNEAQ (reference sequence). The CDR3 DNA reads TGTGCCAGCAGCGGACAGGCCTTGAACACTGAAGCTTTCTTT. It yields the protein CASSGQALNTEAFF.

The V call is TRBV28, the J call TRBJ2-5; D is possibly TRBD1 (6 bases). With 4 bases removed from V and 3 bases from J, the gap between germline ends came to 15 bases. CDR3 length: 15 residues. Germline V gene lookup returns CDR1 MDHEN and CDR2 SYDVKM. The CDR3 bases are TGTGCCAGCAGTTCATCAGGGGTGGGCGAAGAGACCCAGTACTTC. This translates into CASSSSGVGEETQYF.

The J gene is TRBJ1-2, the V gene TRBV7-2, with unresolved D. Germline V gene data show CDR1 as SGHTA and CDR2 as FQGNSA. V lost 1 base and J lost 1, with 16 bases in between. The CDR3 runs to 17 residues. CDR3 in amino acids: CASSLDLAAGSNYGYTF. Written as DNA, the CDR3 is TGTGCCAGCAGCTTAGATCTCGCCGCCGGGAGTAACTATGGCTACACCTTC.

The J gene is TRBJ1-1, the V gene TRBV9; D call uncertain. Trimming cost V 4 bases and J 1 base, with 17 bases left between them. Germline CDR1 is SGDLS and CDR2 is YYNGEE. This CDR3 is built from 16 residues. This chain's CDR3 is CASSLQPGKKNTEAFF. In nucleotides, the CDR3 is TGTGCCAGCAGCTTACAGCCCGGAAAGAAGAACACTGAAGCTTTCTTT.

The V and J genes are TRBV5-8 and TRBJ1-1; no reliable D call. CDR1 is SGHTS, CDR2 YDEGEE, per germline. CDR3 length: 15 amino acids. The ends were cut back, 4 bases at V and 0 bases at J, with 13 bases in the middle. Here the CDR3 reads CASSRYGGMNTEAFF. In DNA, the CDR3 is TGTGCCAGCAGCCGATATGGAGGGATGAACACTGAAGCTTTCTTT.

V usage is TRBV5-1 and J usage is TRBJ2-7; no firm D call. Germline V lookup: CDR1 SGHRS, CDR2 YFSETQ. Deletions cut 0 bases from V and 2 bases from J, with 3 bases between. This CDR3 comprises 12 residues. CDR3 sequence reads: CASSLAAYEQYF. CDR3 bases: TGCGCCAGCAGCTTGGCTGCCTACGAGCAGTACTTC.

The genes are TRBV2 and TRBJ2-3; unclear D gene. The V end lost 6 bases, the J end lost 2 bases, and 12 bases lay between the germline ends. Germline assignment: CDR1 SNHLY and CDR2 FYNNEI. The length of the CDR3 is 14 residues. CDR3 coding DNA: TGTGCCAGCAGGGGTATGGGCCCCACAGATACGCAGTATTTT. Protein: CASRGMGPTDTQYF.

The V and J genes are TRBV18 and TRBJ2-7; 10 bases are a match to TRBD1. V trimming: 4 bases; J trimming: 5 bases; junction bases outside the gene matches: 5. The germline V gene has CDR1 KGHSH and CDR2 LQKENI. The CDR3 sequence is 14 residues long. The CDR3 nucleotides are TGTGCCAGCTCACGCGACAGGGGGCAAAACGAGCAGTACTTC. Its protein product is CASSRDRGQNEQYF.

Only a few counts were recorded for this clone. This chain uses TRBV19 with TRBJ2-7; 10 bases map to TRBD2. Germline lookup yields CDR1 LNHDA and CDR2 SQIVND (reference sequence). The length of the CDR3 is 14 residues. Unmatched junction bases numbered 4, after V lost 5 bases and J lost 3 bases. CDR3 DNA sequence: TGTGCCAGTAGTGACCGGACTAGCGGCTACGAGCAGTACTTC. Its protein is CASSDRTSGYEQYF. Full variable domain (rest looked up from reference TRBV19 and TRBJ2-7): DGGITQSPKYLFRKEGQNVTLSCEQNLNHDAMYWYRQDPGQGLRLIYYSQIVNDFQKGDIAEGYSVSREKKESFPLTVTSAQKNPTAFYLCASSDRTSGYEQYFGPGTRLTVT.

The CDR3 DNA reads TGTGCCAGCAGTAGGAAGAGACAGGGGTCCTACACCGGGGAGCTGTTTTTT. Protein sequence: CASSRKRQGSYTGELFF. The rearrangement uses TRBV7-6 and TRBJ2-2, with 8 bases matching TRBD1. The V segment lost 6 bases and the J segment 3 bases; nucleotides outside the gene matches: 12. The CDR3 has 17 residues. CDR1 is SGHVS and CDR2 is FNYEAQ in the germline V gene.

The V and J genes are TRBV19 and TRBJ1-4; 11 bases map to TRBD1. There are 17 residues in the CDR3. Germline CDR1 and CDR2: LNHDA and SQIVND (reference sequence). Trimming removed 6 bases from V and 0 bases from J; junction bases left unmatched: 6. CDR3: CASRIPGQGATNEKLFF. The CDR3 DNA is TGTGCCAGTAGGATACCGGGACAGGGGGCAACTAATGAAAAACTGTTTTTT.

This chain links TRBV4-1 with TRBJ2-1; perhaps TRBD1 as D (5 bases). The CDR3 totals 15 residues. Trimming cost V 1 base and J 3 bases, with 10 bases left between them. Germline-derived CDR1 and CDR2 are MGHRA and YSYEKL. The CDR3 DNA follows: TGCGCCAGCAGCCAAGGGGCAGGGCACTACAATGAGCAGTTCTTC. Protein product: CASSQGAGHYNEQFF.

A single count supports this clone. This chain links TRBV7-7 with TRBJ2-7; D may be TRBD2 (6 bases). The germline CDR1 and CDR2 sequences are SSHAT and FNYEAQ (reference sequence). The CDR3 contains 13 residues. The CDR3 DNA sequence: TGTGCTAGCTCCCCAGGAGGGACGAGCGAGCAGTACTTC. As protein: CASSPGGTSEQYF.

This clone has more than one count but fewer than ten. The rearrangement links TRBV7-2 to TRBJ2-6; D is perhaps TRBD1 (6 bases). Deletions cut 1 base from V and 0 bases from J, with 13 bases between. The CDR3 has 18 amino acids. CDR1 and CDR2 (germline): SGHTA, FQGNSA. CDR3 sequence reads: CASSLGNRETSGANVLTF. DNA for the CDR3: TGTGCCAGCAGCTTAGGGAACAGGGAAACCTCTGGGGCCAACGTCCTGACTTTC.